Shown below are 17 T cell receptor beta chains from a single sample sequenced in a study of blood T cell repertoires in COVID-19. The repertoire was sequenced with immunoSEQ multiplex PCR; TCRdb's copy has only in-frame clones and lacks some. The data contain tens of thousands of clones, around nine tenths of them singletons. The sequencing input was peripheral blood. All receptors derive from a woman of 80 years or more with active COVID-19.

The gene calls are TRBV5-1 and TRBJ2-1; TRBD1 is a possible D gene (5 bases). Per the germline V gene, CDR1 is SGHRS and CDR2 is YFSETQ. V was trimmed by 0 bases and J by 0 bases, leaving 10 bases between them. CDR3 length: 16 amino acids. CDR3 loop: CASSLVPGPSYNEQFF. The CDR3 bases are TGCGCCAGCAGCTTGGTTCCAGGGCCCTCCTACAATGAGCAGTTCTTC.

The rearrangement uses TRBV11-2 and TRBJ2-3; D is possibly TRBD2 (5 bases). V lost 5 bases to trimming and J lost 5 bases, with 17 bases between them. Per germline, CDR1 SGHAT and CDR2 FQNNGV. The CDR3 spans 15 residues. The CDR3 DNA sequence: TGTGCCAGCAGCACCGGGGTTCTCAGCCGAGATACGCAGTATTTT. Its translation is CASSTGVLSRDTQYF.

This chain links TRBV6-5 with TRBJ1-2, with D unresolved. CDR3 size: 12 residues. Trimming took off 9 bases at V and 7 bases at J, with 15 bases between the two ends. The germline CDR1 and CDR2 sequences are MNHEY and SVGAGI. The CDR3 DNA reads TGTGCCAGTTCTGCAGGTGTCTTTGGCTACACCTTC. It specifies CASSAGVFGYTF.

CDR3 coding DNA: TGCGCCAGCAGCCTAAGGGTGGGGGGGCAATCGGATACGCAGTATTTT. The encoded protein is CASSLRVGGQSDTQYF. The chain links TRBV4-3 to TRBJ2-3; the D gene is possibly TRBD2 (7 bases). V was cut by 4 bases and J by 6 bases, with 20 bases left in between. Germline CDR1 and CDR2: LGHNA and YSLEER. The CDR3 is 16 residues long.

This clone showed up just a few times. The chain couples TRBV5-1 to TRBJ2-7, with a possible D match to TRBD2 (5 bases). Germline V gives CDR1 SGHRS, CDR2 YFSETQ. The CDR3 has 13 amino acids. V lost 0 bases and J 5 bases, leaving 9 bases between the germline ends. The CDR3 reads CASSLAGFHEQYF. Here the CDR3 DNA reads TGCGCCAGCAGCTTGGCGGGATTTCACGAGCAGTACTTC.

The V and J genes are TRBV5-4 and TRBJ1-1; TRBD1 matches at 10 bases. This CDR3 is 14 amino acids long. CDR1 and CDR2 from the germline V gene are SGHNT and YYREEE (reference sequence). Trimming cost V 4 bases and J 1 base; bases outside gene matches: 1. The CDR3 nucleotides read TGTGCCAGCAGCGGGACAGGGGAGAACACTGAAGCTTTCTTT. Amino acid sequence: CASSGTGENTEAFF.

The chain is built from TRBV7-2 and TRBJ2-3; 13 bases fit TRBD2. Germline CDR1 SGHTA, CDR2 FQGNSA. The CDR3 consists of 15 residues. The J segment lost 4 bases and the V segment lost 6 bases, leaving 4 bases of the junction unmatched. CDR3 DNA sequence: TGTGCCAGCAGTCGAACTAGCGGGGGGGCAGATACGCAGTATTTT. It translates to CASSRTSGGADTQYF.

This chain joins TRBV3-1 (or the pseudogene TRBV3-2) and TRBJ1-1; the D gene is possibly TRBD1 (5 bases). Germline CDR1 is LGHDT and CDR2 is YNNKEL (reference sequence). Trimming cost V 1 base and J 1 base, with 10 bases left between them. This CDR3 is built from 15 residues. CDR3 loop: CASSQGRGTNTEAFF. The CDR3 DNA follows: TGTGCCAGCAGCCAAGGCCGGGGGACGAACACTGAAGCTTTCTTT.

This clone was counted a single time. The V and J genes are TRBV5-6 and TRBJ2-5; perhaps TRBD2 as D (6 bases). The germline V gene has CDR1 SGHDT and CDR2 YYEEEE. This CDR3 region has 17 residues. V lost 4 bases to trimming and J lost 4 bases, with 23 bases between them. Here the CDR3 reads CASSETGQARGRETQYF. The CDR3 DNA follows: TGTGCCAGCAGCGAAACCGGCCAAGCGCGGGGCCGAGAGACCCAGTACTTC.

CDR3 region: CASSVVAGNSYNEQFF. The DNA for the CDR3 is TGTGCCAGCAGCGTAGTCGCAGGGAACTCCTACAATGAGCAGTTCTTC. The rearrangement joins TRBV9 to TRBJ2-1; the D gene is possibly TRBD1 (5 bases). V shed 0 bases and J shed 0 bases, with 10 bases lying between them. Germline-derived CDR1 and CDR2 are SGDLS and YYNGEE. The CDR3 runs 16 residues. The entire variable domain, with the rest obtained from reference TRBV9 and TRBJ2-1, is as follows: DSGVTQTPKHLITATGQRVTLRCSPRSGDLSVYWYQQSLDQGLQFLIQYYNGEERAKGNILERFSAQQFPDLHSELNLSSLELGDSALYFCASSVVAGNSYNEQFFGPGTRLTVL.

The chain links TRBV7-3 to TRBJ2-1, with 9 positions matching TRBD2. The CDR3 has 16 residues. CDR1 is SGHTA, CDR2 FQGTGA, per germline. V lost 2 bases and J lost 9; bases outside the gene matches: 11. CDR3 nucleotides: TGTGCCAGCAGCTTATCAGGAGCGGGGGGCGGCGCTGAGCAGTTCTTC. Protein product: CASSLSGAGGGAEQFF.

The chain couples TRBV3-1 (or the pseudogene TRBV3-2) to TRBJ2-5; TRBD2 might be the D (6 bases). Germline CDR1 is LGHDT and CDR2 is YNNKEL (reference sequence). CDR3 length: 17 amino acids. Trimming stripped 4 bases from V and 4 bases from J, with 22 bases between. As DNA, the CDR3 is TGTGCCAGCAGCCCCGCGAAGGGGACTCCAGGGCGAGAGACCCAGTACTTC. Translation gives CASSPAKGTPGRETQYF.

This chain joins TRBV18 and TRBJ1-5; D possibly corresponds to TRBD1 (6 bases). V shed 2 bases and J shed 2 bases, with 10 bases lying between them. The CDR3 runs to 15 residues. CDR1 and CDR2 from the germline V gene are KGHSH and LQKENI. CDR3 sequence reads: CASSPDRLGNQPQHF. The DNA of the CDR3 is TGTGCCAGCTCACCAGACAGGCTCGGCAATCAGCCCCAGCATTTT.

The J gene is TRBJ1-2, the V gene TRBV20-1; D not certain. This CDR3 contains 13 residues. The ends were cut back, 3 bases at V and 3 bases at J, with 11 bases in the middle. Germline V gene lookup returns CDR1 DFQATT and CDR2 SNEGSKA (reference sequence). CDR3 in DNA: TGCAGTGCTAGTACCCCGGGATACTATGGCTACACCTTC. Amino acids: CSASTPGYYGYTF.

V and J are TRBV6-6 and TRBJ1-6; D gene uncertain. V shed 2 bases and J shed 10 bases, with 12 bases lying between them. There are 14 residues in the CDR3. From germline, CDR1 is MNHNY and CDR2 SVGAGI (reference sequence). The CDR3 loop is CASSYPEGGSPLHF. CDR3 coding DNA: TGTGCCAGCAGTTACCCGGAGGGAGGCTCACCCCTCCACTTT.

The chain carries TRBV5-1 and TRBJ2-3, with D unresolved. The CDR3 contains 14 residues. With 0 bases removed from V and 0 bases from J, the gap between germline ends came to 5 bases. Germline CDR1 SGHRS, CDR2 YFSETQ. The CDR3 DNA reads TGCGCCAGCAGCTTGGCCGTAAGCACAGATACGCAGTATTTT. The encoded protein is CASSLAVSTDTQYF.

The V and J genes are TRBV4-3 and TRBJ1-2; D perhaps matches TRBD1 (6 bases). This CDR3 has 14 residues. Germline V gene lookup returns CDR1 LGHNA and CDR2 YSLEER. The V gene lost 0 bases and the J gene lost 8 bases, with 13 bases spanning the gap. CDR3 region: CASSQDTGRAGYTF. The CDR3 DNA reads TGCGCCAGCAGCCAAGATACAGGGCGGGCGGGCTACACCTTC.